The entry that follows covers one TCR beta chain sequence. Profiling relied on immunoSEQ multiplex PCR, and the TCRdb table lists in-frame clones only, not all of them. The sample records 50,000 to 65,000 clones, 81% being singletons. The data derive from a study of T cells in localized non-small cell lung cancer. The CDR3 is 20 amino acids. V shed 0 bases, J shed 4 bases, and the junction held 14 bases outside the gene matches. Germline CDR1 reads GTSNPN; CDR2 reads SVGIG (reference sequence). The sample consisted of PBMCs, taken before any cancer treatment. This receptor was taken from a man between 40 and 70 years old with stage II lung adenocarcinoma. V usage is TRBV30 and J usage is TRBJ2-1; 14 bases fit TRBD2. This CDR3 is CAWSVRLGLAGEGPYNEQFF. In DNA form, the CDR3 reads TGTGCCTGGAGTGTAAGATTGGGACTAGCGGGAGAGGGGCCTTACAATGAGCAGTTCTTC.